The 2 T cell receptor beta chains reported below all come from one sample, sequenced in a study of beta chain features in type 1 diabetes. Whole-study results and caveats: In all four CD4+ subsets, TCRB CDR3 length was significantly, moderately reduced in type 1 diabetes.

As every portion of the isolated RNA was reverse transcribed, the sequencing read expressed TCRB transcripts. Data came from immunoSEQ multiplex PCR; TCRdb stores just in-frame clones and leaves some out. The sample includes around 150,000 clones, over 55% of them seen just once. Antigens for these TCRs are unknown. Sequencing was carried out using naive CD4+ T cells from blood. The receptors stem from a man aged 25 to 45 with type 1 diabetes.

The genes are TRBV7-9 and TRBJ2-3; unclear D gene. The CDR3 has 15 residues. V lost 5 bases and J 2 bases, leaving 14 bases between the germline ends. Germline V gene sequence: CDR1 SEHNR, CDR2 FQNEAQ (reference sequence). The CDR3 region has the DNA TGTGCCAGCAGCCCCTGGTTTGAGCTCACAGATACGCAGTATTTT. Protein sequence: CASSPWFELTDTQYF.

This chain links TRBV9 with TRBJ2-7; TRBD1 matches 7 bases. This CDR3 has 15 amino acids. Germline values: CDR1 SGDLS, CDR2 YYNGEE. The V and J ends lost 4 bases and 6 bases, in that order; junction bases with no gene match: 13. The CDR3 nucleotides are TGTGCCAGCAGCTTCGGACAGGATGTTTGGGGCGAGCAGTACTTC. Translated, it gives CASSFGQDVWGEQYF.